Listed here is a single T cell receptor beta chain. No antigen is known for it. This sample's treatment: roughly 11-day PBMC culture with coronavirus spike peptide pools or control peptides (ViraFEST assay). This sample stems from a study of vaccination and CD4 T cells after COVID-19. On the study more broadly: Each participant underwent a two-dose regimen of either the BNT162b2 or the mRNA-1273 vaccine. Samples were taken after vaccination, a median of approximately 72 days after dose two, with a range of 14 to 241. Study findings and constraints: Spike mono-reactive status applied to 304 of 307 vaccine-specific clones in convalescent patients. For SARS-CoV-2-reactive clonotypes, the median went from approximately 23 to 38, a nonsignificant increase.

The CDR3 covers 13 residues. Looked up from germline, CDR1 is SNHLY and CDR2 is FYNNEI. V dropped 6 bases and J dropped 0 bases, with 8 bases sitting between them. Sequenced with the Oncomine TCR Beta short-read assay was DNA taken from cultured CD4+ T cells. TCRdb reprocessed the PCR reads via MiXCR and lists one record per CDR3 protein. The sample lists around 21,000 distinct CDR3 sequences; around 50% were seen once. The sequence was obtained from a human donor who had recovered from COVID-19. Material: CD4+ T cells from blood, cultured in vitro. The chain employs TRBV2 and TRBJ1-1; D gene unclear. The CDR3 DNA reads as TGTGCCAGCAGGACACAGATGAACACTGAAGCTTTCTTT. It specifies CASRTQMNTEAFF.